The T cell receptor (beta chain) described here comes from a study of blood T cell repertoires in COVID-19. Original methodology: Reference gene primers were amplified, and this amplification served to estimate nucleated cell counts. Clones were sequenced by immunoSEQ multiplex PCR, and TCRdb holds only the in-frame ones, with some missing. That table supplies the V and J calls and clone size; D and trimming were determined from the DNA. This sample has 70,000 to 100,000 clones, with approximately 78% found just once. The CDR3 is 18 residues long. V lost 1 base and J lost 5, with 23 bases in between. Looked up from germline, CDR1 is SGHDN and CDR2 is FVKESK.

The gene calls are TRBV14 and TRBJ1-1, with D perhaps TRBD1 (5 bases). Material for sequencing was peripheral blood. The receptor was isolated from a man aged 45-60 years with active or convalescent COVID-19. The chain's CDR3 is CASSQARRRSGMETEAFF. In DNA form, the CDR3 reads TGTGCCAGCAGCCAAGCCCGAAGGAGATCAGGGATGGAGACTGAAGCTTTCTTT.